This paragraph covers one T cell receptor beta chain sequence. Its antigen is unknown. These data belong to a study of long-term antiretroviral therapy in people with HIV. Study findings and constraints: Diversity measured after ART increased yet remained under transplant donor controls.

Germline V gives CDR1 MNHEY, CDR2 SMNVEV (reference sequence). The V and J ends lost 6 bases and 5 bases, in that order; junction bases with no gene match: 9. CDR3 length: 15 amino acids. The assay, immunoSEQ v3.0, was run at survey level. Measured with immunoSEQ multiplex PCR; TCRdb has only the in-frame clones, and not every one. The sample carries tens of thousands of clones, around nine tenths recorded once. The clonotype comes from a man in his fifties or sixties with HIV. The input for sequencing was unsorted PBMCs, taken 0.6 years after starting antiretroviral therapy. The chain links TRBV27 to TRBJ1-4; 7 nucleotides agree with TRBD1. CDR3: CASRDGTVANEKLFF. CDR3 nucleotide sequence: TGTGCCAGCAGGGACGGGACAGTCGCGAATGAAAAACTGTTTTTT.